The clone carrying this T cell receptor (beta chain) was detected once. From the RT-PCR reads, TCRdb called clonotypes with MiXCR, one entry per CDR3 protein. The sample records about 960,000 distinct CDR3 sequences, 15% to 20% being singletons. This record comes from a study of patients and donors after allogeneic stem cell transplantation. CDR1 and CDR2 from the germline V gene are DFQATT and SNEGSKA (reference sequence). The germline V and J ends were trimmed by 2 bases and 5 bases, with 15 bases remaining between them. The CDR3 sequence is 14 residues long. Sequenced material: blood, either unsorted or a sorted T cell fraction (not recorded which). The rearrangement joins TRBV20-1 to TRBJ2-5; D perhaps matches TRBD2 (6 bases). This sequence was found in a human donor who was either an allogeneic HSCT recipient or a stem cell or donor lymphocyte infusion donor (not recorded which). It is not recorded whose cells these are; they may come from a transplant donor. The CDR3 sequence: CSARSAGRRETQYF. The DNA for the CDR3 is TGCAGTGCTAGATCGGCGGGGCGTAGGGAGACCCAGTACTTC.